Listed below are T cell receptor beta chains from one sample, sequenced in a study of response to subunit inactivated influenza vaccine. TCRdb fed the RT-PCR reads into MiXCR, producing one record per CDR3 protein. The sample contains about half a million distinct CDR3 sequences, about 25% of which appear only once. The source was CD4+ T cells sorted from PBMCs, collected roughly 5 days after vaccination. These receptors all come from a man aged 45-65 years who received an inactivated influenza vaccine. Each CDR3 is given with its conserved first and last residue. The order of the fields is D gene, V gene, CDR3 length, J gene, clone size, CDR3 DNA, CDR3 protein. D genes are given only for firm matches. Only some rows state a clone size, as once, few, many or a class for expanded clones.

D gene: TRBD2
V gene: TRBV4-2
CDR3 length: 14
J gene: TRBJ2-7
clone size: few
CDR3 DNA: TGTGCCAGCAGCCAGATAGCGGGAGACGGCGAGCAGTACTTC
CDR3 protein: CASSQIAGDGEQYF

D gene: NA
V gene: TRBV20-1
CDR3 length: 11
J gene: TRBJ2-3
clone size: few
CDR3 DNA: TGCAGTGCGGATAGCACAGATACGCAGTATTTT
CDR3 protein: CSADSTDTQYF

D gene: TRBD2
V gene: TRBV4-3
CDR3 length: 19
J gene: TRBJ2-5
clone size: few
CDR3 DNA: TGCGCCAGCAGCCAAGATCTGCGGCTAGCGGGGGGGCACCAAGAGACCCAGTACTTC
CDR3 protein: CASSQDLRLAGGHQETQYF

D gene: NA
V gene: TRBV20-1
CDR3 length: 12
J gene: TRBJ2-1
clone size: few
CDR3 DNA: TGCAGTGCTACCCCTTTCCAGAATGAGCAGTTCTTC
CDR3 protein: CSATPFQNEQFF

D gene: TRBD2
V gene: TRBV6-5
CDR3 length: 14
J gene: TRBJ2-1
clone size: few
CDR3 DNA: TGTGCCAGCAGTTACCGACAGCGGGAGAATGAGCAGTTCTTC
CDR3 protein: CASSYRQRENEQFF

D gene: TRBD2
V gene: TRBV12-3/TRBV12-4
CDR3 length: 15
J gene: TRBJ2-1
clone size: many
CDR3 DNA: TGTGCCAGCAGTCGCACTAGCGGGCCATACAATGAGCAGTTCTTC
CDR3 protein: CASSRTSGPYNEQFF

D gene: NA
V gene: TRBV19
CDR3 length: 14
J gene: TRBJ2-6
clone size: NA
CDR3 DNA: TGTGCCAGTAGTGCATTCTCTGGGGCCAACGTCCTGACTTTC
CDR3 protein: CASSAFSGANVLTF

D gene: NA
V gene: TRBV7-2
CDR3 length: 16
J gene: TRBJ2-1
clone size: NA
CDR3 DNA: TGTGCCAGCAGCTTAGCCCCGGGTGGCCTAGGCAATGAGCAGTTCTTC
CDR3 protein: CASSLAPGGLGNEQFF

D gene: NA
V gene: TRBV15
CDR3 length: 15
J gene: TRBJ1-2
clone size: NA
CDR3 DNA: TGTGCCACCAGCAGGGACCTAGCAGGGTCCTATGGCTACACCTTC
CDR3 protein: CATSRDLAGSYGYTF

D gene: NA
V gene: TRBV12-3/TRBV12-4
CDR3 length: 13
J gene: TRBJ2-1
clone size: NA
CDR3 DNA: TGTGCCAGCAGTTTAAGGCATCGCAATGAGCAGTTCTTC
CDR3 protein: CASSLRHRNEQFF

D gene: NA
V gene: TRBV3-1
CDR3 length: 14
J gene: TRBJ1-6
clone size: once
CDR3 DNA: TGTGCCAGCAGCCAGGGGGCTCGGAATTCACCCCTCCACTTT
CDR3 protein: CASSQGARNSPLHF

D gene: NA
V gene: TRBV20-1
CDR3 length: 14
J gene: TRBJ2-7
clone size: NA
CDR3 DNA: TGCAGTGCTCCCCGCCCCGGGATAAACTACGAGCAGTACTTC
CDR3 protein: CSAPRPGINYEQYF

D gene: NA
V gene: TRBV12-3/TRBV12-4
CDR3 length: 13
J gene: TRBJ1-1
clone size: NA
CDR3 DNA: TGTGCCAGCAGTTTACGGGGGGGGCATTTAGCTTTCTTT
CDR3 protein: CASSLRGGHLAFF

D gene: NA
V gene: TRBV12-3/TRBV12-4
CDR3 length: 12
J gene: TRBJ1-4
clone size: many
CDR3 DNA: TGTGCCAGCGCCCGGGGGCTTATTGAACTGTTTTTT
CDR3 protein: CASARGLIELFF

D gene: NA
V gene: TRBV7-3
CDR3 length: 14
J gene: TRBJ2-1
clone size: few
CDR3 DNA: TGTGCCAGCAGCCCTGGGAATCCCTGGGATGAGCAGTTCTTC
CDR3 protein: CASSPGNPWDEQFF

D gene: NA
V gene: TRBV29-1
CDR3 length: 14
J gene: TRBJ2-3
clone size: NA
CDR3 DNA: TGCAGCGTTGAAGTAGGACAGTCCCCAGATACGCAGTATTTT
CDR3 protein: CSVEVGQSPDTQYF

D gene: TRBD2
V gene: TRBV7-3
CDR3 length: 17
J gene: TRBJ2-1
clone size: few
CDR3 DNA: TGTGCCAGCAGCTTAACGACGACTAGCGGGACTTACAATGAGCAGTTCTTC
CDR3 protein: CASSLTTTSGTYNEQFF

D gene: NA
V gene: TRBV20-1
CDR3 length: 16
J gene: TRBJ2-7
clone size: NA
CDR3 DNA: TGCAGTGCTAGGGCGGCGGGGCTTCTTAGCTCCTACGAGCAGTACTTC
CDR3 protein: CSARAAGLLSSYEQYF

D gene: NA
V gene: TRBV12-3/TRBV12-4
CDR3 length: 14
J gene: TRBJ2-5
clone size: NA
CDR3 DNA: TGTGCCAGCAGTTTGAGGGTTAGGAGAGAGACCCAGTACTTC
CDR3 protein: CASSLRVRRETQYF

D gene: NA
V gene: TRBV12-3/TRBV12-4
CDR3 length: 14
J gene: TRBJ1-5
clone size: NA
CDR3 DNA: TGTGCCAGCAGTTTGGGACGGGCAAATCAGCCCCAGCATTTT
CDR3 protein: CASSLGRANQPQHF

D gene: TRBD2
V gene: TRBV20-1
CDR3 length: 15
J gene: TRBJ2-7
clone size: few
CDR3 DNA: TGCAGTGCTAGTCCCGGGGGTCTAGCGGTTGGCGAGCAGTACTTC
CDR3 protein: CSASPGGLAVGEQYF

D gene: NA
V gene: TRBV6-2/TRBV6-3
CDR3 length: 12
J gene: TRBJ2-3
clone size: few
CDR3 DNA: TGTGCCAGCAGCCACCGGGCGGCTACGCAGTATTTT
CDR3 protein: CASSHRAATQYF

D gene: TRBD2
V gene: TRBV9
CDR3 length: 16
J gene: TRBJ2-1
clone size: NA
CDR3 DNA: TGTGCCAGCAGCGTAGTTGGGACTAGCGTTTGGAATGAGCAGTTCTTC
CDR3 protein: CASSVVGTSVWNEQFF

D gene: NA
V gene: TRBV5-1
CDR3 length: 11
J gene: TRBJ2-5
clone size: NA
CDR3 DNA: TGCGCCAGCACAATCCAAGAGACCCAGTACTTC
CDR3 protein: CASTIQETQYF

D gene: TRBD1
V gene: TRBV18
CDR3 length: 14
J gene: TRBJ2-7
clone size: few
CDR3 DNA: TGTGCCAGCTCACGGGAGACAGGGTCCTACGAGCAGTACTTC
CDR3 protein: CASSRETGSYEQYF

D gene: TRBD2
V gene: TRBV10-3
CDR3 length: 15
J gene: TRBJ2-1
clone size: few
CDR3 DNA: TGTGCCATCCGGGCCGGGACTAGCGATTACAATGAGCAGTTCTTC
CDR3 protein: CAIRAGTSDYNEQFF

D gene: NA
V gene: TRBV20-1
CDR3 length: 15
J gene: TRBJ2-2
clone size: NA
CDR3 DNA: TGCAGTGCTAGTGGTCGGCAGGCGAACACCGGGGAGCTGTTTTTT
CDR3 protein: CSASGRQANTGELFF

D gene: TRBD2
V gene: TRBV29-1
CDR3 length: 14
J gene: TRBJ2-1
clone size: few
CDR3 DNA: TGCAGCGTTGAAAGGACTAGCGGGGTCAATGAGCAGTTCTTC
CDR3 protein: CSVERTSGVNEQFF

D gene: NA
V gene: TRBV29-1
CDR3 length: 12
J gene: TRBJ1-4
clone size: NA
CDR3 DNA: TGCAGCGTTGGAAAGGGCTCTGAAAAACTGTTTTTT
CDR3 protein: CSVGKGSEKLFF

D gene: NA
V gene: TRBV15
CDR3 length: 14
J gene: TRBJ2-5
clone size: many
CDR3 DNA: TGTGCCACCAGCAACAGGGGAGGCCAAGAGACCCAGTACTTC
CDR3 protein: CATSNRGGQETQYF

D gene: NA
V gene: TRBV30
CDR3 length: 13
J gene: TRBJ2-7
clone size: NA
CDR3 DNA: TGTGCCTGGCGGCGAACTGGACAGTACGAGCAGTACTTC
CDR3 protein: CAWRRTGQYEQYF

D gene: TRBD1
V gene: TRBV6-1
CDR3 length: 15
J gene: TRBJ1-1
clone size: NA
CDR3 DNA: TGTGCCAGCAGTGACCAGGGACAGGGTTTGACTGAAGCTTTCTTT
CDR3 protein: CASSDQGQGLTEAFF

D gene: NA
V gene: TRBV4-1
CDR3 length: 12
J gene: TRBJ2-7
clone size: NA
CDR3 DNA: TGCGCCAGCAGCCAAGTCTTGTCCGAGCAGTACTTC
CDR3 protein: CASSQVLSEQYF

D gene: TRBD1
V gene: TRBV20-1
CDR3 length: 13
J gene: TRBJ1-1
clone size: NA
CDR3 DNA: TGCAGTGCTGGGGACAGGGTGCACACTGAAGCTTTCTTT
CDR3 protein: CSAGDRVHTEAFF

D gene: NA
V gene: TRBV28
CDR3 length: 16
J gene: TRBJ2-7
clone size: few
CDR3 DNA: TGTGCCAGCAGTCTGAACTCCGGGACATACTCCTACGAGCAGTACTTC
CDR3 protein: CASSLNSGTYSYEQYF

D gene: TRBD1
V gene: TRBV25-1
CDR3 length: 14
J gene: TRBJ2-3
clone size: NA
CDR3 DNA: TGTGCCAGCAGCCGACAGGGGCGATCAGATACGCAGTATTTT
CDR3 protein: CASSRQGRSDTQYF

D gene: TRBD2
V gene: TRBV7-2
CDR3 length: 16
J gene: TRBJ2-7
clone size: NA
CDR3 DNA: TGTGCCAGCAGCTTATACCTAGCGGGAGGTATTTACGAGCAGTACTTC
CDR3 protein: CASSLYLAGGIYEQYF

D gene: NA
V gene: TRBV7-9
CDR3 length: 16
J gene: TRBJ2-1
clone size: NA
CDR3 DNA: TGTGCCAGCAGCTTAGCCGGGCCGGGGAGCTTCAATGAGCAGTTCTTC
CDR3 protein: CASSLAGPGSFNEQFF

D gene: NA
V gene: TRBV29-1
CDR3 length: 15
J gene: TRBJ2-7
clone size: NA
CDR3 DNA: TGCAGCGTTGTGTTGGCTAGCGCCTCCTCCTACGAGCAGTACTTC
CDR3 protein: CSVVLASASSYEQYF

D gene: NA
V gene: TRBV29-1
CDR3 length: 13
J gene: TRBJ2-3
clone size: many
CDR3 DNA: TGCAGCGTTGAAGGTCCTAGCACAGATACGCAGTATTTT
CDR3 protein: CSVEGPSTDTQYF

D gene: NA
V gene: TRBV5-1
CDR3 length: 13
J gene: TRBJ1-2
clone size: NA
CDR3 DNA: TGCGCCAGCAGGCGGCAGATCAACTATGGCTACACCTTC
CDR3 protein: CASRRQINYGYTF